This T cell receptor (beta chain) was captured by sequencing in a study of T cell repertoires in cytomegalovirus infection. Study-wide findings and caveats: It was HLA-C-restricted CMV-specific TCR beta clonotypes that dominated the response ex vivo.

A single record per CDR3 protein comes from TCRdb applying MiXCR to the reads. In the table there are approximately 910,000 distinct CDR3 sequences, less than 35% of which are singletons. V lost 2 bases to trimming and J lost 4 bases; unmatched junction nucleotides: 9. The V gene's germline CDR1 is ENHRY and CDR2 SYGVKD. There are 16 residues in the CDR3. This clonotype was seen a handful of times. Its antigen is undetermined. Here the sequenced sample was cultured CD8+ T cells from PBMCs, taken from culture after CMV antigen stimulation. This receptor was taken from a human donor in good health (CMV status not recorded). Some clones in this sample may be carry-over from other donors' samples. V usage is TRBV10-3 and J usage is TRBJ2-5; 8 nucleotides agree with TRBD1. The CDR3 coding sequence is TGTGCCATCAGTGAGCCCAGGACAGGGAGCGCAGAGACCCAGTACTTC. Its protein is CAISEPRTGSAETQYF.